Below, 32 T cell receptor beta chains from the same sample are listed, as sequenced in a study of identical twins. Each CDR3 protein is one row after TCRdb ran MiXCR on the 5' RACE reads. Among some 560,000 distinct CDR3 sequences listed, nearly 10% were seen once. The data also belong to a second study, concerning yellow fever vaccine responses in identical twins.

Sequencing input: PBMCs. All receptors derive from a young woman in good health.

This chain connects TRBV6-1 to TRBJ2-2; the D call may be TRBD1 or TRBD2 (5 bases each). The CDR3 covers 18 residues. The V gene's germline CDR1 is MNHNS and CDR2 SASEGT. Trimming shortened V by 2 bases and J by 4 bases, and 20 bases separated the two germline ends. The CDR3 coding sequence is TGTGCCAGCAGTGAACCCCTGGGGCGGACTCAGGCCACCGGGGAGCTGTTTTTT. Residues: CASSEPLGRTQATGELFF.

This clonotype was seen a few times. J is TRBJ2-1 and V is TRBV24-1, with 8 positions matching TRBD2. This CDR3 is built from 16 residues. The trim removed 0 bases at V and 7 bases at J, leaving 7 bases unmatched. CDR1 is KGHDR and CDR2 is SFDVKD in the germline V gene. CDR3 coding DNA: TGTGCCACCAGTGATTTGCGGGAGGGACTTCTGAATGAGCAGTTCTTC. Protein product: CATSDLREGLLNEQFF.

J is TRBJ2-1 and V is TRBV11-1; 7 bases match TRBD1. The germline gives CDR1 SGHAT, CDR2 FQDESV (reference sequence). The CDR3 is 18 residues long. The trim removed 5 bases at V and 4 bases at J, leaving 17 bases unmatched. CDR3 DNA sequence: TGTGCCAGCAGCGGATGGGGACAGAACTCAAATGGGTACAATGAGCAGTTCTTC. Translated, it gives CASSGWGQNSNGYNEQFF.

This chain's CDR3 is CASSPSPDRGLTDTQYF. As DNA, the CDR3 is TGCGCCAGCAGCCCCAGTCCGGACAGGGGGTTGACAGATACGCAGTATTTT. The genes are TRBV5-1 and TRBJ2-3; TRBD1 agrees at 10 bases. The length of the CDR3 is 17 residues. The germline V gene encodes CDR1 SGHRS and CDR2 YFSETQ. V shed 4 bases, J shed 3 bases, and the junction held 11 bases outside the gene matches.

This clonotype was detected a few times. The rearrangement links TRBV30 to TRBJ2-3, with D maybe TRBD2 (5 bases). The CDR3 loop spans 13 amino acids. V was clipped by 3 bases and J by 6 bases, with 13 bases between them. Germline loops: CDR1 GTSNPN, CDR2 SVGIG (reference sequence). The CDR3 DNA reads TGTGCCTGGAGAGGCCATAGCGTGGATACGCAGTATTTT. This sequence encodes CAWRGHSVDTQYF.

The gene calls are TRBV2 and TRBJ1-5; possible D gene TRBD1, 5 bases. The germline CDR1 and CDR2 sequences are SNHLY and FYNNEI. CDR3 length: 15 amino acids. Trimming left V 2 bases short and J 1 base short, with 9 bases between. CDR3 sequence reads: CASSEQGLSNQPQHF. The CDR3 coding sequence is TGTGCCAGCAGTGAACAGGGTCTCAGCAATCAGCCCCAGCATTTT.

The chain carries TRBV4-3 and TRBJ1-2; D uncertain. The germline V and J ends were trimmed by 0 bases and 4 bases, with 6 bases remaining between them. The CDR3 contains 13 residues. Germline V CDR1 and CDR2: LGHNA, YSLEER. DNA for the CDR3: TGCGCCAGCAGCCAAGAGGTCCTCTATGGCTACACCTTC. The encoded protein is CASSQEVLYGYTF.

The J gene is TRBJ2-2, the V gene TRBV11-1, with D possibly TRBD1 on 5 matching bases. V was clipped by 4 bases and J by 3 bases, with 21 bases between them. The length of the CDR3 is 18 residues. Germline CDR1 and CDR2: SGHAT and FQDESV (reference sequence). This CDR3 reads CASSSSRVRLRHTGELFF. For the CDR3, the DNA is TGTGCCAGCAGCTCATCCAGGGTCAGACTTAGGCACACCGGGGAGCTGTTTTTT.

This clonotype was counted a few times. This chain connects TRBV28 to TRBJ1-2; 8 bases agree with TRBD1. With V trimmed by 3 bases and J by 5 bases, 11 bases remained unmatched. This CDR3 comprises 16 residues. Germline V gene sequence: CDR1 MDHEN, CDR2 SYDVKM. The CDR3 loop reads CASSFSGTGGRYGYTF. DNA for the CDR3: TGTGCCAGCAGTTTCTCTGGGACAGGAGGTCGATATGGCTACACCTTC.

The rearrangement uses TRBV5-1 and TRBJ2-1; D gene unclear. The CDR3 runs 15 residues. Trimming shortened V by 0 bases and J by 4 bases, and 11 bases separated the two germline ends. Germline loops: CDR1 SGHRS, CDR2 YFSETQ. The CDR3 DNA sequence: TGCGCCAGCAGCTTGGATGGGGTCTATTACAATGAGCAGTTCTTC. Translation gives CASSLDGVYYNEQFF.

At least ten counts were recorded for this clonotype. The chain employs TRBV29-1 and TRBJ2-7; 7 bases align to TRBD1. Trimming at V came to 4 bases and at J to 0 bases, leaving 6 bases not matched to a gene. This CDR3 is built from 14 residues. The V gene's germline CDR1 is SQVTM and CDR2 ANQGSEA. As DNA, the CDR3 is TGCAGCGTTGGGGGGACAGCCCTCTCCTACGAGCAGTACTTC. Protein sequence: CSVGGTALSYEQYF.

The CDR3 coding sequence is TGCGCCAGCAGCTGGGGGGGCCTAGCAACCGGGGAGCTGTTTTTT. Its translation is CASSWGGLATGELFF. The gene calls are TRBV5-1 and TRBJ2-2, with D perhaps matching TRBD2 (7 bases). The germline gives CDR1 SGHRS, CDR2 YFSETQ. CDR3 length: 15 residues. V lost 3 bases and J lost 5, with 14 bases in between.

This clonotype was detected ten times or more. The genes are TRBV4-2 and TRBJ2-7; D gene uncertain. Germline values: CDR1 LGHNA, CDR2 YNFKEQ. The CDR3 totals 13 residues. V dropped 1 base and J dropped 2 bases, with 6 bases sitting between them. The CDR3: CASSQAVTYEQYF. CDR3 DNA: TGTGCCAGCAGCCAAGCGGTCACCTACGAGCAGTACTTC.

This clonotype was seen a few times. The chain uses TRBV6-2 or TRBV6-3 and TRBJ2-7; 8 nucleotides line up with TRBD2. The CDR3 length is 20 residues. V was clipped by 1 base and J by 0 bases; unmatched bases: 17. CDR1 and CDR2 (germline): MNHEY, SVGEGT. CDR3 coding DNA: TGTGCCAGCAGTTACTTAGGGATCAATTGGCTAGCGGGCGTCTCCTACGAGCAGTACTTC. Encoded protein: CASSYLGINWLAGVSYEQYF.

J is TRBJ2-1 and V is TRBV2; D remains unclear. This CDR3 has 14 residues. V was trimmed by 4 bases and J by 6 bases, leaving 13 bases between them. CDR1 is SNHLY, CDR2 FYNNEI, per germline. The CDR3 protein is CASSVSQLTNEQFF. In DNA form, the CDR3 reads TGTGCCAGCAGTGTTTCCCAGCTAACCAATGAGCAGTTCTTC.

This clonotype was seen many times. This rearrangement joins TRBV5-6 to TRBJ2-1; 10 bases match TRBD2. Trimming cost V 0 bases and J 7 bases; bases outside gene matches: 4. This CDR3 is built from 15 residues. Germline V gene sequence: CDR1 SGHDT, CDR2 YYEEEE. DNA of the CDR3: TGTGCCAGCAGCTTGGTGGCTAGCGGGGGTAATGAGCAGTTCTTC. Its protein is CASSLVASGGNEQFF.

This clonotype turned up a few times. The rearrangement joins TRBV12-3 or TRBV12-4 to TRBJ2-1; D may be TRBD2 (6 bases). CDR3 length: 15 amino acids. V was cut by 11 bases and J by 8 bases, with 25 bases left in between. The CDR3 DNA reads as TGTGCCGTTGCGGTCGAGGAGGGCGTAGGCGATGAGCAGTTCTTC. Translation: CAVAVEEGVGDEQFF.

This clonotype was detected many times. The V gene is TRBV18, the J gene TRBJ1-5, with a weak D call TRBD1 (5 bases). V lost 8 bases and J lost 4, with 12 bases in between. The CDR3 contains 13 residues. Germline V gives CDR1 KGHSH, CDR2 LQKENI. CDR3 sequence: CASSPGSNQPQHF. The CDR3, as DNA: TGTGCCAGCAGCCCAGGGTCAAATCAGCCCCAGCATTTT.

This clonotype was seen more than once but under ten times. The chain combines TRBV4-3 with TRBJ2-7; 9 nucleotides match TRBD2. The CDR3 is 15 amino acids. Germline-derived CDR1 and CDR2 are LGHNA and YSLEER. V gave up 1 base and J gave up 3 bases; unmatched junction bases: 4. This chain's CDR3 is CASSQVAGEDYEQYF. Written as DNA, the CDR3 is TGCGCCAGCAGCCAAGTAGCGGGAGAGGACTACGAGCAGTACTTC.

The table lists this clonotype with a few counts. V is TRBV7-8 and J is TRBJ2-7; no reliable D call. In germline, CDR1 is SGHVS, CDR2 FQNEAQ. This CDR3 comprises 17 residues. Trimming removed 0 bases at V and 0 bases at J, with 15 bases between. The CDR3 DNA follows: TGTGCCAGCAGCTTAGCGCACGATCGTGTTAGCTCCTACGAGCAGTACTTC. Translated: CASSLAHDRVSSYEQYF.

J is TRBJ2-3 and V is TRBV7-8, with TRBD2 matching over 11 bases. The V gene's germline CDR1 is SGHVS and CDR2 FQNEAQ. V was pared by 5 bases and J by 2 bases, with 12 bases of the junction left unmatched. This CDR3 has 18 amino acids. The CDR3 loop is CASSITPLAGGSTDTQYF. The CDR3 nucleotides are TGTGCCAGCAGCATCACCCCTCTAGCGGGAGGATCCACAGATACGCAGTATTTT.

At least ten counts were recorded for this clonotype. V usage is TRBV12-3 or TRBV12-4 and J usage is TRBJ2-5; the match to TRBD1 covers 7 bases. The CDR3 is 14 residues long. Trimming at V came to 6 bases and at J to 4 bases, leaving 8 bases not matched to a gene. This chain's CDR3 is CASRNQQGLETQYF. The CDR3 nucleotides read TGTGCCAGCAGGAACCAACAGGGGTTAGAGACCCAGTACTTC.

There are a few counts of this clonotype. The chain combines TRBV12-3 or TRBV12-4 with TRBJ1-2; 7 nucleotides align to TRBD1. The CDR3 length is 16 residues. With V trimmed by 2 bases and J by 4 bases, 10 bases remained unmatched. The CDR3 is CASSLNIDRAFYGYTF. The CDR3, as DNA: TGTGCCAGCAGTTTAAATATAGACAGGGCCTTCTATGGCTACACCTTC.

V is TRBV5-6 and J is TRBJ2-1; D may match TRBD1 or TRBD2 (6 bases each). Looked up from germline, CDR1 is SGHDT and CDR2 is YYEEEE. This CDR3 contains 16 residues. V gave up 4 bases and J gave up 3 bases, with 17 bases separating them. This CDR3 reads CASSTTGPRGYNEQFF. The CDR3 nucleotides read TGTGCCAGCAGCACAACAGGGCCGCGGGGCTACAATGAGCAGTTCTTC.

The chain links TRBV11-2 to TRBJ1-5; D remains unclear. The germline V gene has CDR1 SGHAT and CDR2 FQNNGV. Trimming cost V 5 bases and J 4 bases, with 9 bases left between them. The CDR3 contains 13 residues. The chain's CDR3 is CASSPEVNQPQHF. CDR3 sequence (DNA): TGTGCCAGCAGCCCGGAGGTAAATCAGCCCCAGCATTTT.

This clonotype was counted between two and nine times. The chain carries TRBV29-1 and TRBJ2-3, with 8 nucleotides matching TRBD1. In germline, CDR1 is SQVTM, CDR2 ANQGSEA. This CDR3 spans 16 amino acids. V dropped 5 bases and J dropped 5; count of bases not matched to a gene: 15. The CDR3 DNA follows: TGCAGCGTTCGATCGTACGCAGGGGGCGCGTTAGATACGCAGTATTTT. It encodes CSVRSYAGGALDTQYF.

The table lists this clonotype with many counts. The V gene is TRBV20-1, the J gene TRBJ2-2; a weak D match, TRBD2 (7 bases). This CDR3 region has 16 residues. The germline V gene has CDR1 DFQATT and CDR2 SNEGSKA (reference sequence). V lost 0 bases and J lost 5, with 16 bases in between. CDR3 region: CSARDQGRGATGELFF. DNA for the CDR3: TGCAGTGCTAGAGATCAGGGACGGGGGGCTACCGGGGAGCTGTTTTTT.

J is TRBJ2-7 and V is TRBV12-3 or TRBV12-4; TRBD1 aligns across 7 bases. The CDR3 sequence is 15 residues long. V shed 4 bases, J shed 1 base, and the junction held 7 bases outside the gene matches. This CDR3 is CASSWGPGQSYEQYF. CDR3 in DNA: TGTGCCAGCAGTTGGGGACCGGGACAGTCCTACGAGCAGTACTTC.

The J gene is TRBJ2-2, the V gene TRBV28; D possibly corresponds to TRBD2 (7 bases). Germline-derived CDR1 and CDR2 are MDHEN and SYDVKM. V was pared by 11 bases and J by 6 bases, with 13 bases between. The CDR3 is 12 residues long. The CDR3 nucleotides read TGTGCCGGGGGGGACATCCCCGGGGAGCTGTTTTTT. It translates to CAGGDIPGELFF.

In its sample, this clonotype was seen a few times. The J gene is TRBJ2-3, the V gene TRBV4-3; D possibly corresponds to TRBD2 (6 bases). The CDR3 sequence is 16 residues long. Germline V gene lookup returns CDR1 LGHNA and CDR2 YSLEER. Trimming removed 0 bases at V and 1 base at J, with 11 bases between. The CDR3 protein is CASSQELARRTDTQYF. CDR3 nucleotide sequence: TGCGCCAGCAGCCAAGAGCTAGCGCGGCGCACAGATACGCAGTATTTT.

This clonotype was counted between two and nine times. This chain joins TRBV4-3 and TRBJ2-7; D remains unclear. V was cut by 0 bases and J by 2 bases, with 14 bases left in between. The germline CDR1 and CDR2 sequences are LGHNA and YSLEER. The CDR3 consists of 16 residues. The CDR3 protein is CASSQDWALETYEQYF. The CDR3 nucleotides are TGCGCCAGCAGCCAAGACTGGGCTCTAGAAACCTACGAGCAGTACTTC.

V and J are TRBV4-1 and TRBJ2-3, with 11 positions matching TRBD2. The V gene end was trimmed by 1 base and the J gene end by 2 bases; junction bases not matched to a gene: 17. The CDR3 length is 21 residues. Germline values: CDR1 MGHRA, CDR2 YSYEKL. CDR3 nucleotides: TGCGCCAGCAGCCAAGTAACTAGCGGGAGACCCGCTAACCCCAACACAGATACGCAGTATTTT. Encoded protein: CASSQVTSGRPANPNTDTQYF.